Given below is one TCR beta chain in context. J lost 6 bases, V lost 5 bases, and 9 bases had no gene match. Germline CDR1 reads ENHRY; CDR2 reads SYGVKD. The CDR3 sequence is 14 residues long. The protocol was immunoSEQ multiplex PCR, while the TCRdb copy is restricted to in-frame clones and leaves out a portion. The sample carries roughly 140,000 clones, more than 85% recorded once. The data derive from a study of T cell responses to AZD1222 COVID-19 vaccine. Sequencing used peripheral blood, obtained 28 days after the second AZD1222 dose. This chain links TRBV10-3 with TRBJ1-1, with 7 bases matching TRBD1. This TCR derives from an adult who received the AZD1222 COVID-19 vaccine. The CDR3 sequence is CAISPTGEGAEAFF. The CDR3 bases are TGTGCCATCAGTCCTACAGGGGAAGGAGCTGAAGCTTTCTTT.